A selection of T cell receptor beta chains follows, all from one sample in a study of T cell responses to AZD1222 COVID-19 vaccine. Assay used: immunoSEQ multiplex PCR; TCRdb lists only in-frame clones, some missing. This table holds over 50,000 clones, 84% found once. Sequences were derived from peripheral blood, sampled on day 0 of AZD1222 vaccination. The receptors shown here come from an adult in good health. CDR3s include the opening cysteine and the closing phenylalanine or tryptophan. Each record gives: D gene, CDR3 length, clone size, V gene, J gene, CDR3 DNA, CDR3 protein. The D gene is left open where the match is weak. Not all rows give a size; the values are once, few, many and, for expanded clones, a class.

d_call: -
cdr3_length: 14
clone_size: once
v_call: TRBV6-2/TRBV6-3
j_call: TRBJ1-2
cdr3_nt: TGTGCCAGCAGTTACACCGACAGTAACTATGGCTACACCTTC
cdr3_aa: CASSYTDSNYGYTF

d_call: TRBD1
cdr3_length: 19
clone_size: -
v_call: TRBV19
j_call: TRBJ1-5
cdr3_nt: TGTGCCAGTAGTCCGCCTTACAGGGGGCGCAGAGAAAGGTATCAGCCCCAGCATTTT
cdr3_aa: CASSPPYRGRRERYQPQHF

d_call: -
cdr3_length: 13
clone_size: -
v_call: TRBV5-4
j_call: TRBJ1-4
cdr3_nt: TGTGCCAGCAGCTCCACCGGGACTGAAAAACTGTTTTTT
cdr3_aa: CASSSTGTEKLFF

d_call: -
cdr3_length: 15
clone_size: few
v_call: TRBV4-2
j_call: TRBJ2-5
cdr3_nt: TGTGCCAGCAGCCAAGATCTCGGGCACCAAGAGACCCAGTACTTC
cdr3_aa: CASSQDLGHQETQYF

d_call: TRBD2
cdr3_length: 22
clone_size: -
v_call: TRBV7-6
j_call: TRBJ2-1
cdr3_nt: TGTGCCAGCAGCTTCCTCACCGGCCGGACTAGCGGGGGTTGGAGGTCCTACAATGAGCAGTTCTTC
cdr3_aa: CASSFLTGRTSGGWRSYNEQFF

d_call: -
cdr3_length: 14
clone_size: -
v_call: TRBV7-9
j_call: TRBJ2-7
cdr3_nt: TGTGCCAGCAGCGGAAGGTCAGGTTCCTACGAGCAGTACTTC
cdr3_aa: CASSGRSGSYEQYF

d_call: -
cdr3_length: 18
clone_size: -
v_call: TRBV5-1
j_call: TRBJ2-6
cdr3_nt: TGCGCCAGCAGCTTGGGTCCGCAGGGTAACTCTGGGGCCAACGTCCTGACTTTC
cdr3_aa: CASSLGPQGNSGANVLTF

d_call: -
cdr3_length: 14
clone_size: -
v_call: TRBV19
j_call: TRBJ1-5
cdr3_nt: TGTGCCAGTAGTTGGGGCTATAGCAATCAGCCCCAGCATTTT
cdr3_aa: CASSWGYSNQPQHF

d_call: TRBD1
cdr3_length: 16
clone_size: once
v_call: TRBV5-5
j_call: TRBJ1-6
cdr3_nt: TGTGCCAGCAGCTTTGCCCGGGACAGACCTAATTCACCCCTCCACTTT
cdr3_aa: CASSFARDRPNSPLHF

d_call: TRBD1
cdr3_length: 15
clone_size: -
v_call: TRBV6-5
j_call: TRBJ1-1
cdr3_nt: TGTGCCAGCAGTCGAGGGGGCAGGGGTGACACTGAAGCTTTCTTT
cdr3_aa: CASSRGGRGDTEAFF